The clone carrying this T cell receptor (beta chain) occurred many times. Its specificity is unknown. This entry is derived from a study of T cells after yellow fever vaccination. From germline, CDR1 is KGHSH and CDR2 LQKENI. CDR3 length: 15 residues. V shed 2 bases and J shed 4 bases, with 12 bases lying between them. Findings and limits, study-wide: The secondary response was weaker but peaked faster, day 5 versus 15.

TCR cDNA, made by 5'RACE template switching, carried an added universal primer site and UMIs. TCRdb reanalysed the 5' RACE reads using MiXCR and keeps one entry per CDR3 protein. This repertoire shows over 110,000 distinct CDR3 sequences, about 7.7% found once; its top ten account for less than 0.95%. The TCR comes from a man aged 30 to 39 who received the YFV17D yellow fever vaccine. The rearrangement uses TRBV18 and TRBJ2-1; D is possibly TRBD1 (5 bases). Sequencing used CD4+ T cells sorted from PBMCs, obtained 5 days after the yellow fever booster vaccination. Here the CDR3 reads CASSPWGREYNEQFF. As DNA, the CDR3 is TGTGCCAGCTCACCATGGGGCAGAGAGTACAATGAGCAGTTCTTC. Variable domain in full (rest from reference TRBV18 and TRBJ2-1): NAGVMQNPRHLVRRRGQEARLRCSPMKGHSHVYWYRQLPEEGLKFMVYLQKENIIDESGMPKERFSAEFPKEGPSILRIQQVVRGDSAAYFCASSPWGREYNEQFFGPGTRLTVL.